The 15 T cell receptor beta chains listed next were all sequenced from one sample in a study of shared clonotypes between healthy human individuals (dated by TCRdb to about 2020). The library relied on the immunoSEQ multiplex PCR assay. Drawn from immuneACCESS, this table holds only the in-frame rearrangements with V and J called that TCRdb kept. Clones are partly lost; checked studies trace under half to an unresolved V gene and leave the rest unexplained. This sample holds about 2 million clones; about 95% were observed only once. Around 1.1% of the sample is in the top ten clones. CD8 naive samples consisted of CD45RO-negative cells that were positively selected for CCR7, yielding a CD45RA+CCR7+ population without TemRA cells. The sequencing sample was made of naive CD8+ T cells sorted from blood. What this sample's cell subset or site label stands for: CD45RA+CCR7+. These receptors all come from a man aged 18-30 years in good health.

The rearrangement uses TRBV5-1 and TRBJ1-5; the D is unclear. V was trimmed by 3 bases and J by 0 bases, leaving 7 bases between them. CDR1 and CDR2 (germline): SGHRS, YFSETQ. The CDR3 consists of 14 residues. The CDR3 reads CASSSGYSNQPQHF. In DNA, the CDR3 is TGCGCCAGCAGCTCTGGGTATAGCAATCAGCCCCAGCATTTT.

The rearrangement uses TRBV29-1 and TRBJ1-2; D may be TRBD1 (5 bases). The CDR3 totals 14 residues. Trimming removed 1 base at V and 5 bases at J, with 14 bases between. Per the germline V gene, CDR1 is SQVTM and CDR2 is ANQGSEA. In DNA, the CDR3 is TGCAGCGTTGAAGCCCATGACAGCGTTTATGGCTACACCTTC. The encoded protein is CSVEAHDSVYGYTF.

This chain joins TRBV6-5 and TRBJ2-7; the D gene could be TRBD1 or TRBD2 (6 bases each). V shed 6 bases and J shed 1 base, with 16 bases lying between them. The CDR3 is 15 residues long. Per the germline V gene, CDR1 is MNHEY and CDR2 is SVGAGI. Here the CDR3 DNA reads TGTGCCAGCAGCCCCCTCCGGGGGACATCCTACGAGCAGTACTTC. Translating it yields CASSPLRGTSYEQYF.

The rearrangement links TRBV19 to TRBJ2-1, with 9 bases fitting TRBD1. V lost 8 bases, J lost 5 bases, and 7 bases stayed unmatched. In germline, CDR1 is LNHDA, CDR2 SQIVND (reference sequence). The CDR3 is made up of 14 amino acids. The CDR3 nucleotides are TGTGCCAGTGCTCGGGACAGGGACGACAATGAGCAGTTCTTC. Protein: CASARDRDDNEQFF. The entire variable domain, with the rest obtained from reference TRBV19 and TRBJ2-1, is as follows: DGGITQSPKYLFRKEGQNVTLSCEQNLNHDAMYWYRQDPGQGLRLIYYSQIVNDFQKGDIAEGYSVSREKKESFPLTVTSAQKNPTAFYLCASARDRDDNEQFFGPGTRLTVL.

The chain carries TRBV21-1 and TRBJ2-5. TRBV21-1 is given as a pseudogene. The CDR3 is 14 amino acids. The CDR3 nucleotides read TGTGCCAGCAGCGCTCGGGCCAGCCAAGAGACCCAGTACTTC. Translated: CASSARASQETQYF.

The V and J genes are TRBV27 and TRBJ1-1; TRBD1 is a possible D gene (5 bases). Between the trimmed V and J ends, which lost 3 bases and 1 base, there was a span of 15 bases. The CDR3 sequence is 16 residues long. Germline V gene sequence: CDR1 MNHEY, CDR2 SMNVEV (reference sequence). CDR3 nucleotide sequence: TGTGCCAGCAGTTTGATGACAGAATCTTGGAACACTGAAGCTTTCTTT. Amino acids: CASSLMTESWNTEAFF.

V and J are TRBV7-2 and TRBJ1-2, with unresolved D. Germline CDR1 SGHTA, CDR2 FQGNSA. With 4 bases removed from V and 4 bases from J, the gap between germline ends came to 7 bases. CDR3 length: 12 residues. The CDR3 loop is CASSSDIYGYTF. The CDR3 DNA follows: TGTGCCAGCAGCTCAGACATCTATGGCTACACCTTC.

Turning to this clone: Within the sample, other DNA sequences also encode this same CDR3. The chain combines TRBV30 with TRBJ2-7, with TRBD2 matching 9 bases. After removal of 0 bases from V and 7 bases from J, the junction contained 1 base not matched to a gene. Germline lookup yields CDR1 GTSNPN and CDR2 SVGIG (reference sequence). The CDR3 consists of 12 residues. CDR3 nucleotide sequence: TGTGCCTGGAGTGTAGCGGGGGGAGAGCAGTACTTC. This sequence encodes CAWSVAGGEQYF.

The rearrangement links TRBV2 to TRBJ2-7, with a tentative D call TRBD2 (6 bases). CDR3 length: 14 residues. The germline V gene encodes CDR1 SNHLY and CDR2 FYNNEI. Trimming removed 6 bases from V and 2 bases from J, with 14 bases in between. CDR3 loop: CASSRDSTTYEQYF. CDR3 sequence (DNA): TGTGCCAGCAGCCGGGACTCTACTACCTACGAGCAGTACTTC. Variable domain in full (rest from reference TRBV2 and TRBJ2-7): EPEVTQTPSHQVTQMGQEVILRCVPISNHLYFYWYRQILGQKVEFLVSFYNNEISEKSEIFDDQFSVERPDGSNFTLKIRSTKLEDSAMYFCASSRDSTTYEQYFGPGTRLTVT.

The gene calls are TRBV19 and TRBJ2-1; possibly TRBD2 for D (7 bases). V was shortened by 0 bases and J by 6 bases, with 18 bases between the two germline ends. CDR1 LNHDA and CDR2 SQIVND come from the germline V gene (reference sequence). The CDR3 is made up of 17 amino acids. CDR3 amino acids: CASSIDTGPGGPNEQFF. For the CDR3, the DNA is TGTGCCAGTAGTATAGACACTGGCCCCGGGGGGCCCAATGAGCAGTTCTTC.

V usage is TRBV19 and J usage is TRBJ1-2; tentatively, D is TRBD1 (6 bases). Deletions cut 5 bases from V and 8 bases from J, with 12 bases between. The CDR3 is 12 residues long. Per the germline V gene, CDR1 is LNHDA and CDR2 is SQIVND (reference sequence). This CDR3 is CASSLQGQGYTF. CDR3 sequence (DNA): TGTGCCAGTAGTCTACAGGGCCAGGGCTACACCTTC. The complete variable domain, with remaining parts taken from reference TRBV19 and TRBJ1-2, reads DGGITQSPKYLFRKEGQNVTLSCEQNLNHDAMYWYRQDPGQGLRLIYYSQIVNDFQKGDIAEGYSVSREKKESFPLTVTSAQKNPTAFYLCASSLQGQGYTFGSGTRLTVV.

This chain uses TRBV13 with TRBJ2-2, with 7 bases fitting TRBD2. Germline V gene sequence: CDR1 PRHDT, CDR2 FYEKMQ (reference sequence). Unmatched junction bases numbered 3, after V lost 2 bases and J lost 0 bases. The CDR3 consists of 16 residues. The CDR3 here is CASSLFSGPNTGELFF. The CDR3 DNA reads TGTGCCAGCAGCTTATTTAGCGGGCCGAACACCGGGGAGCTGTTTTTT.

V gene TRBV4-3 combines with J gene TRBJ2-1; 9 nucleotides line up with TRBD2. CDR3 length equals 17 residues. The V and J ends lost 1 base and 3 bases, in that order; junction bases with no gene match: 7. Looked up from germline, CDR1 is LGHNA and CDR2 is YSLEER. This CDR3 is CASSQVPSGDYYNEQFF. CDR3 nucleotide sequence: TGCGCCAGCAGCCAAGTTCCTAGCGGGGATTACTACAATGAGCAGTTCTTC.

The chain links TRBV5-1 to TRBJ2-2; a possible D gene is TRBD1 (7 bases). From germline, CDR1 is SGHRS and CDR2 YFSETQ. The CDR3 contains 15 residues. Trimming took off 7 bases at V and 7 bases at J, with 20 bases between the two ends. The CDR3, as DNA: TGCGCCAGCGGACCCGAGGCAGGGGGGCTCGGGGAGCTGTTTTTT. This translates into CASGPEAGGLGELFF.

This chain uses TRBV9 with TRBJ1-4; D is ambiguous. The CDR3 spans 16 residues. Germline V gene data show CDR1 as SGDLS and CDR2 as YYNGEE. V gave up 0 bases and J gave up 6 bases, with 15 bases separating them. The CDR3 coding sequence is TGTGCCAGCAGCGTAGGTGGAGGGCGGTTAGATGAAAAACTGTTTTTT. Protein product: CASSVGGGRLDEKLFF.